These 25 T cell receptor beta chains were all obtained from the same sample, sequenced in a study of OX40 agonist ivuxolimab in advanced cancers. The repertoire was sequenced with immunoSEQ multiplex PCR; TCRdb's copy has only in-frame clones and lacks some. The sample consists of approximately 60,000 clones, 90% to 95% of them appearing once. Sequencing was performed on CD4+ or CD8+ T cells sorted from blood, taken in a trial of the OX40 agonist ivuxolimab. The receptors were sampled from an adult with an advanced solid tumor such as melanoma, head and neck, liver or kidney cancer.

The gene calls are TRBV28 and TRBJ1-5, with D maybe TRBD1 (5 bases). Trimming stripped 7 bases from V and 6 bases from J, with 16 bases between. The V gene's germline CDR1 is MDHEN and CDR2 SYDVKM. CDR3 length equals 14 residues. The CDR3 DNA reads TGTGCCAGCAACCCCCAGGGTTTAAGTCAGCCCCAGCATTTT. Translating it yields CASNPQGLSQPQHF.

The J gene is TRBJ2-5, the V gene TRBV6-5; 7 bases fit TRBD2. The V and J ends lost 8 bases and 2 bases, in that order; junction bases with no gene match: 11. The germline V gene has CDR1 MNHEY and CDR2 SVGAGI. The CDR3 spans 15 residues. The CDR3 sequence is CASSRGRGLQETQYF. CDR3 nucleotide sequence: TGTGCCAGCTCTCGAGGACGGGGACTACAAGAGACCCAGTACTTC.

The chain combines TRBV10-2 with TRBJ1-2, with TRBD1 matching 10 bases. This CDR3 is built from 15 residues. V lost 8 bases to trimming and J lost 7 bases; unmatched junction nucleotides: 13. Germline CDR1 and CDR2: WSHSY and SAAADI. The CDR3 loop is CASAGTGVSGAGYTF. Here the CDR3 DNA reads TGCGCCAGCGCCGGGACAGGGGTTTCCGGGGCTGGCTACACCTTC.

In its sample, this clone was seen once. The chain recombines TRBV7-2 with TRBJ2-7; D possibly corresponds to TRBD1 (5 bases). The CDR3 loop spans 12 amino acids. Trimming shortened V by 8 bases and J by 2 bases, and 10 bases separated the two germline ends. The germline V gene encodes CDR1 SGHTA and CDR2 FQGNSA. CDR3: CASEIGAYEQYF. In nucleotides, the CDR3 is TGTGCCAGCGAGATAGGGGCCTACGAGCAGTACTTC.

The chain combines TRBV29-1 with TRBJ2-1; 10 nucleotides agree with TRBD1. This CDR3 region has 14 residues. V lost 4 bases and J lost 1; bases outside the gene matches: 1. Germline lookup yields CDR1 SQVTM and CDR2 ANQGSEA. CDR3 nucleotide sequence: TGCAGCGTTGTGGGACAGGGGTCCTACAATGAGCAGTTCTTC. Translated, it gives CSVVGQGSYNEQFF.

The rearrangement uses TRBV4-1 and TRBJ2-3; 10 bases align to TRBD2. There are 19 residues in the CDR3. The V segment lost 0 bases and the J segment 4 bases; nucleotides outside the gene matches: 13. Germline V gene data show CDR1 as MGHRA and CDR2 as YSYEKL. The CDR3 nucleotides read TGCGCCAGCAGCCAAGAAGGCCATCTAGCGGGAGTTATTTCAGATACGCAGTATTTT. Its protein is CASSQEGHLAGVISDTQYF.

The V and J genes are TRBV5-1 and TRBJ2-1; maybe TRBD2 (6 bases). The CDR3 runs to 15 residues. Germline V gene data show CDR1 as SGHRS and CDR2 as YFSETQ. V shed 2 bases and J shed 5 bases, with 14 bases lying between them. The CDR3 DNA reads TGCGCCAGCAGCTTAGGATGGGGAGGTGACAATGAGCAGTTCTTC. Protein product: CASSLGWGGDNEQFF.

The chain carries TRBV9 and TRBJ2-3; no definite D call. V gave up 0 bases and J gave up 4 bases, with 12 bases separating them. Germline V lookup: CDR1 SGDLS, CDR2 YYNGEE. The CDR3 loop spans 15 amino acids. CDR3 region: CASSVEGIQADTQYF. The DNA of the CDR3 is TGTGCCAGCAGCGTAGAGGGAATTCAAGCAGATACGCAGTATTTT.

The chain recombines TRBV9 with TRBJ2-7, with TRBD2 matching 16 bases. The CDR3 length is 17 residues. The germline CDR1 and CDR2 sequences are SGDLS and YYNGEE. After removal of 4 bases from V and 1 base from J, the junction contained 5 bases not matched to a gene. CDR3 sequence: CASSLGLAGGRSYEQYF. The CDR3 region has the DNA TGTGCCAGCAGCTTGGGACTAGCGGGAGGGAGGTCCTACGAGCAGTACTTC.

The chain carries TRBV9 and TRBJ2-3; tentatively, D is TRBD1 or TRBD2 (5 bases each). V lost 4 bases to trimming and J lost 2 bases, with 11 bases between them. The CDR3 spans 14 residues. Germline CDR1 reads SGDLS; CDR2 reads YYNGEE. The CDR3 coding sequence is TGTGCCAGCAGCCCGGGGCCTGACACAGATACGCAGTATTTT. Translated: CASSPGPDTDTQYF.

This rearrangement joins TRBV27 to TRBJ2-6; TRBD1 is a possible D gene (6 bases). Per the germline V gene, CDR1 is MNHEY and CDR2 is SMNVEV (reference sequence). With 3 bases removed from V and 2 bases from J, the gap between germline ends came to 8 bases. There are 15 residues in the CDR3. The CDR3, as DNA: TGTGCCAGCAGTTTTGGGGGCACTGGGGCCAACGTCCTGACTTTC. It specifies CASSFGGTGANVLTF.

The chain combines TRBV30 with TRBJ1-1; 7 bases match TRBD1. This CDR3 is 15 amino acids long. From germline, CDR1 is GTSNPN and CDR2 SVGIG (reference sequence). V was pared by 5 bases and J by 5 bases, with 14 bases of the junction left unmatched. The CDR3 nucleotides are TGTGCCTGGCTCATACGACAGGGTGTAAGGACTGAAGCTTTCTTT. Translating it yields CAWLIRQGVRTEAFF.

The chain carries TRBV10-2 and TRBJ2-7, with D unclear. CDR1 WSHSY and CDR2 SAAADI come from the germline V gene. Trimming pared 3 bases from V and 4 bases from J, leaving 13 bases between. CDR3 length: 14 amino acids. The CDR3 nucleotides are TGCGCCAGCAGTGAATGGGAACCAAGGTACGAGCAGTACTTC. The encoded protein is CASSEWEPRYEQYF.

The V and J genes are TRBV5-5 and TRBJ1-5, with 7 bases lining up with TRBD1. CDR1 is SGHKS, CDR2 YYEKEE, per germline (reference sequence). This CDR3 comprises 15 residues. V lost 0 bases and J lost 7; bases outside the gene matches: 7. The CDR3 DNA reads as TGTGCCAGCAGCTTGGATGACAGGGCCGGGCAGCCCCAGCATTTT. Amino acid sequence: CASSLDDRAGQPQHF.

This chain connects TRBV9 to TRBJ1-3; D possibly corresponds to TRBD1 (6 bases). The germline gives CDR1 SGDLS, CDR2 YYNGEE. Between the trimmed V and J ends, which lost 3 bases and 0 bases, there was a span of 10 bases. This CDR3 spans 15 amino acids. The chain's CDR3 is CASSAPGHSGNTIYF. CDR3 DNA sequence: TGTGCCAGCAGCGCACCGGGACACTCTGGAAACACCATATATTTT.

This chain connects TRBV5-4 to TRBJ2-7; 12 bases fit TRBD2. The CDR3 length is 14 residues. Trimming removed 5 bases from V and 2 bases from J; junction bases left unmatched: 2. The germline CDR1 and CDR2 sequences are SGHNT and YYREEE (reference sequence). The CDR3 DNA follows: TGTGCCAGCAGGACTAGCGGGAGTACCTACGAGCAGTACTTC. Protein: CASRTSGSTYEQYF.

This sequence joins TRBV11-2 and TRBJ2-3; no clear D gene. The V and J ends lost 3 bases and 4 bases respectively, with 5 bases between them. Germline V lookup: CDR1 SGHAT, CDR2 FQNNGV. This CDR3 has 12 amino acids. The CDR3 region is CASSFNPDTQYF. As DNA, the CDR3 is TGTGCCAGCAGCTTTAACCCAGATACGCAGTATTTT.

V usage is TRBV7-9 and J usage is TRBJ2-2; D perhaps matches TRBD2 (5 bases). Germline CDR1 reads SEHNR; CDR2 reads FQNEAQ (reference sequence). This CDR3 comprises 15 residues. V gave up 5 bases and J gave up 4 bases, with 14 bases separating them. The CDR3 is CASSPDGEATGELFF. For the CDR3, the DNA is TGTGCCAGCAGCCCGGACGGGGAAGCCACCGGGGAGCTGTTTTTT.

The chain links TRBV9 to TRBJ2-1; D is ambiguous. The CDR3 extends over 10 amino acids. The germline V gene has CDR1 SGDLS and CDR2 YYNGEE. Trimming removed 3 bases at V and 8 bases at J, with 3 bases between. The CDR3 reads CASSGHEQFF. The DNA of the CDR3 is TGTGCCAGCAGCGGCCATGAGCAGTTCTTC.

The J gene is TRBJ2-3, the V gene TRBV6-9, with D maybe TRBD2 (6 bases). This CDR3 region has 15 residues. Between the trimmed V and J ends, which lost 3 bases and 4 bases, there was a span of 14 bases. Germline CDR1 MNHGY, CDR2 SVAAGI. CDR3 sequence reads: CASSYSFTSPDTQYF. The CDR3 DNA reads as TGTGCCAGCAGTTACTCTTTCACTAGCCCAGATACGCAGTATTTT.

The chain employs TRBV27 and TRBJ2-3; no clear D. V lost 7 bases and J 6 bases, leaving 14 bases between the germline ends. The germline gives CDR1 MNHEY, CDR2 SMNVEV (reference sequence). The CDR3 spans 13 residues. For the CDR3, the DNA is TGTGCCAGCAACTTTGGCGCCGGCGATACGCAGTATTTT. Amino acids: CASNFGAGDTQYF.

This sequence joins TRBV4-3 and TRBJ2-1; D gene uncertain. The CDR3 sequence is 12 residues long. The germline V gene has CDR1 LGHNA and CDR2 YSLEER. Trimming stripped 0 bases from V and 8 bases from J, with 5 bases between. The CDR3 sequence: CASSQDGDEQFF. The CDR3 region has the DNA TGCGCCAGCAGCCAAGATGGGGATGAGCAGTTCTTC.

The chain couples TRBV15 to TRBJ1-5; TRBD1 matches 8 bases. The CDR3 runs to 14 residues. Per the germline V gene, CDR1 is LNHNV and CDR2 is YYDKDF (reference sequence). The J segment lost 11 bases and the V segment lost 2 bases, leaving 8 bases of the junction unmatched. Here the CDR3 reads CATSRNPRGRSQHF. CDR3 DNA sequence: TGTGCCACCAGCAGAAACCCCAGGGGGCGCTCCCAGCATTTT.

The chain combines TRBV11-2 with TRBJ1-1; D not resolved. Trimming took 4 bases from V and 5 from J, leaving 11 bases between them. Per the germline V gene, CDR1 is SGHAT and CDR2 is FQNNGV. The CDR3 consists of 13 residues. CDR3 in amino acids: CASSYSRVTEAFF. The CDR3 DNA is TGTGCCAGCAGCTACAGTCGGGTAACTGAAGCTTTCTTT. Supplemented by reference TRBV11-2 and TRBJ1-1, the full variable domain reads EAGVAQSPRYKIIEKRQSVAFWCNPISGHATLYWYQQILGQGPKLLIQFQNNGVVDDSQLPKDRFSAERLKGVDSTLKIQPAKLEDSAVYLCASSYSRVTEAFFGQGTRLTVV.

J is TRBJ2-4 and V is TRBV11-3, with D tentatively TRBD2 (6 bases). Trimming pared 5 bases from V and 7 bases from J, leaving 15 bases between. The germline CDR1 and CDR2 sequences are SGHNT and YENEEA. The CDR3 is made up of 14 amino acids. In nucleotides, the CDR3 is TGTGCCAGCAGCAGGTCTCGGAGGGAGAACATTCAGTACTTC. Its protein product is CASSRSRRENIQYF.